This TCR beta chain was sequenced in a study of control samples from healthy donors and cancer patients. Using immunoSEQ multiplex PCR, the repertoire was profiled, and TCRdb retains in-frame clones only, with some absent. The data show roughly 100,000 clones, over 85% seen once. The sample consisted of blood. This receptor was obtained from a human donor in good health. The donor label of this sample is uncertain.

CDR3: CATYRAGANVLTF. The CDR3 nucleotides are TGCGCCACATACAGGGCTGGGGCCAACGTCCTGACTTTC. The rearrangement joins TRBV10-2 to TRBJ2-6; possibly TRBD1 for D (6 bases). This CDR3 is 13 amino acids long. The germline CDR1 and CDR2 sequences are WSHSY and SAAADI. V shed 10 bases and J shed 2 bases, with 9 bases lying between them.